This passage covers 6 T cell receptor beta chains from one sample sequenced in a study of T cells in Graves' hyperthyroidism and ophthalmopathy. Amplified regions were TCR beta CDR3 sequences from RNA transcripts. The HTBI primer set served for first-round RT-PCR of the TCR CDR3. One entry per CDR3 protein results from TCRdb running MiXCR on the multiplex PCR reads. The table shows approximately 710,000 distinct CDR3 sequences, with roughly a sixth occurring only once. Material for sequencing was blood. These receptors were collected from a man aged 45-65 years with Graves' hyperthyroidism.

The chain recombines TRBV4-1 with TRBJ2-2; D perhaps matches TRBD1 (6 bases). Germline V gene data show CDR1 as MGHRA and CDR2 as YSYEKL. The CDR3 is 17 amino acids. Trimming took off 3 bases at V and 4 bases at J, with 18 bases between the two ends. CDR3 in DNA: TGCGCCAGCAGCCATTGGCGGTGGGGGCGCGGCACCGGGGAGCTGTTTTTT. This gives the protein CASSHWRWGRGTGELFF.

This clonotype was detected only a few times. The chain links TRBV28 to TRBJ1-5; 9 bases line up with TRBD1. Germline values: CDR1 MDHEN, CDR2 SYDVKM. J gave up 5 bases and V 5 bases, and 10 bases lay outside the gene matches. The CDR3 covers 16 residues. CDR3: CASSPRGQGRYQPQHF. CDR3 bases: TGTGCCAGCAGTCCTAGGGGACAGGGACGATATCAGCCCCAGCATTTT.

This clonotype has more than one count but fewer than ten. This rearrangement joins TRBV15 to TRBJ2-1; 12 nucleotides line up with TRBD1. Germline lookup yields CDR1 LNHNV and CDR2 YYDKDF (reference sequence). The CDR3 contains 16 residues. Trimming removed 4 bases from V and 6 bases from J; junction bases left unmatched: 7. CDR3 bases: TGTGCCACCAGCAAAGGGACAGGGGGCACCTGCAATGAGCAGTTCTTC. Its protein product is CATSKGTGGTCNEQFF. The entire variable domain, with the rest obtained from reference TRBV15 and TRBJ2-1, is as follows: DAMVIQNPRYQVTQFGKPVTLSCSQTLNHNVMYWYQQKSSQAPKLLFHYYDKDFNNEADTPDNFQSRRPNTSFCFLDIRSPGLGDTAMYLCATSKGTGGTCNEQFFGPGTRLTVL.

The chain couples TRBV2 to TRBJ1-3, with D possibly matching TRBD1 (6 bases). Deletions cut 8 bases from V and 0 bases from J, with 17 bases between. From germline, CDR1 is SNHLY and CDR2 FYNNEI. The CDR3 runs 16 residues. DNA for the CDR3: TGTGCCAGCGCACCGGGACAAAAGAGCTCTGGAAACACCATATATTTT. Translated, it gives CASAPGQKSSGNTIYF.

This rearrangement joins TRBV20-1 to TRBJ2-2; a weak D match, TRBD2 (6 bases). The CDR3 has 16 residues. Germline V gene lookup returns CDR1 DFQATT and CDR2 SNEGSKA (reference sequence). Trimming cost V 0 bases and J 0 bases, with 11 bases left between them. DNA for the CDR3: TGCAGTGCTAGAGATGGAGGGTCCCCGAACACCGGGGAGCTGTTTTTT. The encoded protein is CSARDGGSPNTGELFF.

This clonotype showed up many times. This rearrangement joins TRBV12-3 or TRBV12-4 to TRBJ2-5; a possible D gene is TRBD2 (5 bases). This CDR3 is 13 amino acids long. The V gene lost 4 bases and the J gene lost 9 bases, with 15 bases spanning the gap. CDR3 protein: CASSYGLVGAQYF. In DNA form, the CDR3 reads TGTGCCAGCAGTTATGGCCTCGTCGGGGCCCAGTACTTC.